One and the same sample provided the 29 T cell receptor beta chains below, sequenced in a study of CXCR3-negative and CXCR3-positive naive CD8 T cells. Through 5' RACE with UMI labels, the TRB cDNA libraries were prepared. With the 5' RACE reads reprocessed, TCRdb shows one record per CDR3 protein and no DNA. Its table records more than 50,000 distinct CDR3 sequences. Sequenced material: naive CXCR3- CD8+ T cells from blood. Documented subset: CD45RO-CCR7+CD27+CD95- naive CD8+ T cells lacking CXCR3 (TNR3-). These receptors all come from a human donor in good health. Some clones in this sample may be carry-over from other donors' samples.

The gene calls are TRBV20-1 and TRBJ2-7; lacking DNA, the TRBD1 call made by TCRdb goes unchecked. The germline V gene has CDR1 DFQATT and CDR2 SNEGSKA (reference sequence). CDR3 length: 14 amino acids. The CDR3 reads CSAISRGGIYEQYF.

The chain uses TRBV5-6 and TRBJ2-7; TCRdb proposes TRBD2, but this gene call is untestable without DNA. There are 14 residues in the CDR3. CDR1 and CDR2 from the germline V gene are SGHDT and YYEEEE. CDR3 protein: CASSLSGETYEQYF.

This sequence joins TRBV6-2 or TRBV6-3 and TRBJ1-1; TCRdb names TRBD1, which stays unverified in the absence of DNA. Germline-derived CDR1 and CDR2 are MNHEY and SVGEGT. This CDR3 is built from 16 residues. The chain's CDR3 is CASSYGQGAFRAEAFF.

The chain uses TRBV29-1 and TRBJ2-6; TCRdb picks TRBD1, but there is no DNA to check that call. The CDR3 contains 20 residues. Germline values: CDR1 SQVTM, CDR2 ANQGSEA. The CDR3 loop is CSVEGRVWGDRGSGANVLTF. Combining the CDR3 with reference TRBV29-1 and TRBJ2-6 gives the whole variable domain SAVISQKPSRDICQRGTSLTIQCQVDSQVTMMFWYRQQPGQSLTLIATANQGSEATYESGFVIDKFPISRPNLTFSTLTVSNMSPEDSSIYLCSVEGRVWGDRGSGANVLTFGAGSRLTVL.

The chain employs TRBV5-6 and TRBJ2-1; TCRdb's D call of TRBD2 is untestable without DNA. The CDR3 extends over 14 amino acids. Germline V lookup: CDR1 SGHDT, CDR2 YYEEEE. CDR3 in amino acids: CASSLAAGGHEQFF.

This chain links TRBV28 with TRBJ2-7; absent DNA, TCRdb's TRBD1 call cannot be checked. The length of the CDR3 is 14 residues. CDR1 and CDR2 from the germline V gene are MDHEN and SYDVKM. This CDR3 reads CASSLLGQSYEQCF.

The rearrangement joins TRBV9 to TRBJ2-1. CDR3 length equals 13 residues. The germline CDR1 and CDR2 sequences are SGDLS and YYNGEE. The chain's CDR3 is CASSVWSYNEQFF.

This chain links TRBV6-2 or TRBV6-3 with TRBJ2-1; TCRdb's assignment of TRBD1 cannot be checked, as there is no DNA. The CDR3 runs to 16 residues. Per the germline V gene, CDR1 is MNHEY and CDR2 is SVGEGT. CDR3 sequence reads: CASSYSARGIYNEQFF.

The gene calls are TRBV7-2 and TRBJ2-5; the D call of TRBD2 rests on TCRdb alone, since no DNA is present to check it. This CDR3 has 15 residues. The germline CDR1 and CDR2 sequences are SGHTA and FQGNSA. CDR3 amino acids: CASSPPGLFQETQYF. The entire variable domain, with the rest obtained from reference TRBV7-2 and TRBJ2-5, is as follows: GAGVSQSPSNKVTEKGKDVELRCDPISGHTALYWYRQSLGQGLEFLIYFQGNSAPDKSGLPSDRFSAERTGGSVSTLTIQRTQQEDSAVYLCASSPPGLFQETQYFGPGTRLLVL.

CDR3 amino acids: CSADGSGDGYEQYF. The V call is TRBV29-1, the J call TRBJ2-7; no DNA is available, so the TRBD1 call from TCRdb remains unchecked. The germline CDR1 and CDR2 sequences are SQVTM and ANQGSEA. This CDR3 contains 14 residues.

This rearrangement joins TRBV14 to TRBJ2-1; absent DNA, TCRdb's TRBD1 call cannot be checked. Germline CDR1 and CDR2: SGHDN and FVKESK. CDR3 length: 15 residues. CDR3 sequence reads: CASSHLRRGDNEQFF.

V gene TRBV7-3 combines with J gene TRBJ2-3; TCRdb indicates TRBD1, and absent DNA this call remains unverified. The CDR3 is made up of 17 amino acids. Germline assignment: CDR1 SGHTA and CDR2 FQGTGA. The CDR3 region is CASSSQQPESGTDTQYF.

The chain couples TRBV29-1 to TRBJ2-1. CDR3 size: 14 residues. CDR1 is SQVTM, CDR2 ANQGSEA, per germline. This chain's CDR3 is CSVDEGNPYNEQFF.

CDR3 loop: CSARLALNEQFF. V gene TRBV20-1 combines with J gene TRBJ2-1; checking the TCRdb D call of TRBD2 is not possible without DNA. Germline V gives CDR1 DFQATT, CDR2 SNEGSKA (reference sequence). This CDR3 has 12 amino acids.

The rearrangement links TRBV18 to TRBJ2-4; TCRdb lists TRBD2, though no DNA is available to test this call. Germline lookup yields CDR1 KGHSH and CDR2 LQKENI. The CDR3 covers 14 residues. CDR3 residues: CASSLQGSGDIQYF.

The chain employs TRBV6-1 and TRBJ2-3. Per germline, CDR1 MNHNS and CDR2 SASEGT. CDR3 length: 15 residues. The CDR3 protein is CASSEEDGSTDTQYF.

The V and J genes are TRBV6-6 and TRBJ1-3. This CDR3 is 15 amino acids long. Germline CDR1 MNHNY, CDR2 SVGAGI (reference sequence). The CDR3 here is CASSYSTANGNTIYF.

The chain links TRBV28 to TRBJ1-3; without DNA, the TCRdb call of TRBD1 cannot be checked. Germline CDR1 is MDHEN and CDR2 is SYDVKM. The CDR3 extends over 16 amino acids. Here the CDR3 reads CASSFDSTPAGNTIYF.

The gene calls are TRBV6-6 and TRBJ2-5; TCRdb outputs TRBD1, but without DNA this stays unchecked. Germline V gene data show CDR1 as MNHNY and CDR2 as SVGAGI (reference sequence). CDR3 length: 18 amino acids. The CDR3 sequence: CASSYLLGQGAEGETQYF.

The chain joins TRBV20-1 to TRBJ2-1; TCRdb picks TRBD2, but there is no DNA to check that call. The germline V gene encodes CDR1 DFQATT and CDR2 SNEGSKA (reference sequence). This CDR3 contains 14 residues. The CDR3 here is CSARGQGDYNEQFF.

The CDR3 is CASSAFLAGDTDTQYF. The chain is built from TRBV7-7 and TRBJ2-3; TCRdb outputs TRBD2, but without DNA this stays unchecked. The CDR3 sequence is 16 residues long. The germline gives CDR1 SSHAT, CDR2 FNYEAQ (reference sequence).

The genes are TRBV7-6 and TRBJ2-2; TCRdb proposes TRBD2, but this gene call is untestable without DNA. CDR1 is SGHVS and CDR2 is FNYEAQ in the germline V gene. There are 18 residues in the CDR3. CDR3 in amino acids: CASSGPLTHIGNTGELFF.

The chain joins TRBV16 to TRBJ2-7. The CDR3 contains 11 residues. CDR1 is KGHSY, CDR2 FQNENV, per germline. The CDR3 protein is CASSQGQEQYF. The full variable domain, in which reference TRBV16 and TRBJ2-7 provide the parts outside the CDR3, is GEEVAQTPKHLVRGEGQKAKLYCAPIKGHSYVFWYQQVLKNEFKFLISFQNENVFDETGMPKERFSAKCLPNSPCSLEIQATKLEDSAVYFCASSQGQEQYFGPGTRLTVT.

This chain connects TRBV6-5 to TRBJ2-5. CDR1 and CDR2 (germline): MNHEY, SVGAGI. The CDR3 contains 15 residues. CDR3 loop: CASSYSKSDSETQYF.

This chain uses TRBV6-5 with TRBJ1-2. The CDR3 spans 16 residues. CDR1 and CDR2 from the germline V gene are MNHEY and SVGAGI. CDR3 sequence: CASSYYLTETNYGYTF.

The CDR3 is CSVEGVARETQYF. The chain is built from TRBV29-1 and TRBJ2-5. There are 13 residues in the CDR3. The germline V gene has CDR1 SQVTM and CDR2 ANQGSEA.

This sequence joins TRBV29-1 and TRBJ2-7; no DNA is available, so the TRBD2 call from TCRdb remains unchecked. The CDR3 extends over 11 amino acids. Per germline, CDR1 SQVTM and CDR2 ANQGSEA. The CDR3 sequence is CSVGGGVEQYF.

The V and J genes are TRBV3-1 and TRBJ1-1. Per germline, CDR1 LGHDT and CDR2 YNNKEL (reference sequence). There are 15 residues in the CDR3. The CDR3 region is CASSQGEPMNTEAFF.

The J gene is TRBJ2-5, the V gene TRBV20-1. From germline, CDR1 is DFQATT and CDR2 SNEGSKA (reference sequence). The CDR3 is 14 residues long. This CDR3 is CSARDMLAGETQYF.